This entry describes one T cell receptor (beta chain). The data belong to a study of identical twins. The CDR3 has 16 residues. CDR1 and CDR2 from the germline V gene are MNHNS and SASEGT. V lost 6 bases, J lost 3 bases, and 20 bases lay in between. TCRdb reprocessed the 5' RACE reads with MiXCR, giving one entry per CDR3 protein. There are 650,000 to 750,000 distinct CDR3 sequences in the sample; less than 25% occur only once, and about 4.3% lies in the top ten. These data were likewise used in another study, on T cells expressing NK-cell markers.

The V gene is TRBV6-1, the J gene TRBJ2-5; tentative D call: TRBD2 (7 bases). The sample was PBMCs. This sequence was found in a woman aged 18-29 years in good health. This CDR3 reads CASSVRGPGGKETQYF. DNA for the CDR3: TGTGCCAGCAGCGTGAGAGGGCCGGGGGGCAAAGAGACCCAGTACTTC.